This T cell receptor (beta chain) was obtained from a study of T-cell reconstitution after alpha-beta-depleted transplantation in children. Using unique molecular identifiers, the investigators prepared the TCRbeta library. TCRdb re-called the PCR reads through MiXCR, storing one row per CDR3 protein. The sample has about 7,700 distinct CDR3 sequences, 12% seen once. This clonotype was seen many times. The target antigen is unknown. Findings and caveats of the study: Surviving recipient T cells and thymic progenitors produced the high day-60 TCRbeta diversity seen in some patients. From newly produced T cells came most of the T-cell counts and diversity one year after transplant.

This sequence was found in a patient between 2 and 9 years old who had a stem cell transplant for inherited bone marrow failure, so the T cells may come from the graft donor. This specimen consisted of PBMCs, mostly from graft donor cells, obtained 60 days after TCRalphabeta/CD19-depleted stem cell transplant.

In DNA form, the CDR3 reads TGTGCCAGCACCCCGGGACTAGCGGATGGGGGGTCCTACAATGAGCAGTTCTTC. Residues: CASTPGLADGGSYNEQFF. This chain uses TRBV27 with TRBJ2-1; 11 bases map to TRBD2. The V gene end was trimmed by 7 bases and the J gene end by 1 base; junction bases not matched to a gene: 12. CDR3 length: 18 amino acids. Germline CDR1 is MNHEY and CDR2 is SMNVEV (reference sequence).